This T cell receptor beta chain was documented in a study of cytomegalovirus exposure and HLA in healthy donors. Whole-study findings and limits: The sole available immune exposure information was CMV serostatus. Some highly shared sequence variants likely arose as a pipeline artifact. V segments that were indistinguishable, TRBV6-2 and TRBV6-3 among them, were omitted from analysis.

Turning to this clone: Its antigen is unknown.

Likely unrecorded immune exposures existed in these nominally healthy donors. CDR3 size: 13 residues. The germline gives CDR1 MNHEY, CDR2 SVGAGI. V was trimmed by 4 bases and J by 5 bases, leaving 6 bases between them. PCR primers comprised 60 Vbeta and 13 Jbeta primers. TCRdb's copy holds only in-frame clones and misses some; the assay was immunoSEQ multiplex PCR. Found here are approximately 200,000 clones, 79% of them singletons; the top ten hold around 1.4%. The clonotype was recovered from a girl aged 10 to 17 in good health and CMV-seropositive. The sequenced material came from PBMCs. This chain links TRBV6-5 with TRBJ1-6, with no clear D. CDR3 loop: CASSSLNNSPLHF. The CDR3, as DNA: TGTGCCAGCAGTTCACTTAATAATTCACCCCTCCACTTT.